These 30 T cell receptor beta chains came from one sample sequenced in a study of blood T cell repertoires in COVID-19. Some clones are missing from TCRdb's copy, which holds only in-frame ones; the method was immunoSEQ multiplex PCR. The repertoire holds under 40,000 clones, with 85% as singletons. The sequenced sample consisted of peripheral blood. These receptors were obtained from a human donor with acute or convalescent COVID-19. The donor label of this sample is uncertain.

This rearrangement joins TRBV20-1 to TRBJ1-1; possibly TRBD1 for D (6 bases). The CDR3 consists of 11 residues. Deletions cut 6 bases from V and 2 bases from J, with 7 bases between. Germline CDR1 and CDR2: DFQATT and SNEGSKA (reference sequence). As DNA, the CDR3 is TGCAGTGCAGGGGGAAACACTGAAGCTTTCTTT. Amino acid sequence: CSAGGNTEAFF.

The chain combines TRBV6-2 or TRBV6-3 with TRBJ2-1, with D perhaps TRBD2 (6 bases). CDR1 and CDR2 from the germline V gene are MNHEY and SVGEGT. V dropped 5 bases and J dropped 0 bases, with 14 bases sitting between them. The CDR3 consists of 16 residues. The CDR3 DNA is TGTGCCAGCAGTCTCCCGGGACTCAGCTCCTACAATGAGCAGTTCTTC. It encodes CASSLPGLSSYNEQFF.

The chain combines TRBV5-1 with TRBJ2-1; weak D call: TRBD1 (5 bases). This CDR3 has 15 residues. V was trimmed by 1 base and J by 1 base, leaving 9 bases between them. CDR1 SGHRS and CDR2 YFSETQ come from the germline V gene. CDR3 in DNA: TGCGCCAGCAGCTTGCAGGGTAGATCCTACAATGAGCAGTTCTTC. This sequence encodes CASSLQGRSYNEQFF.

The chain has TRBV3-1 (or the pseudogene TRBV3-2) and TRBJ1-3; possibly TRBD1 for D (6 bases). Germline V CDR1 and CDR2: LGHDT, YNNKEL (reference sequence). Trimming pared 0 bases from V and 4 bases from J, leaving 19 bases between. The CDR3 runs to 18 residues. CDR3 residues: CASSQDFGQLSFGNTIYF. CDR3 in DNA: TGTGCCAGCAGCCAAGATTTTGGACAGCTCTCTTTCGGAAACACCATATATTTT.

The chain is built from TRBV7-2 and TRBJ2-1, with a weak D call TRBD2 (5 bases). CDR1 and CDR2 (germline): SGHTA, FQGNSA. Trimming shortened V by 0 bases and J by 6 bases, and 15 bases separated the two germline ends. The CDR3 runs 16 residues. The CDR3 here is CASSLAEGRPPNEQFF. The CDR3 DNA sequence: TGTGCCAGCAGCTTAGCTGAGGGCCGCCCACCCAATGAGCAGTTCTTC.

CDR3 in DNA: TGTGCCAGCAGCCAAGAGTACGGGTTCTACTATGGCTACACCTTC. It encodes CASSQEYGFYYGYTF. The chain joins TRBV4-2 to TRBJ1-2; D call uncertain. This CDR3 is built from 15 residues. V was pared by 0 bases and J by 3 bases, with 11 bases between. Per the germline V gene, CDR1 is LGHNA and CDR2 is YNFKEQ.

The table lists this clone with a count of one. V gene TRBV9 combines with J gene TRBJ1-6; no definite D call. With 2 bases removed from V and 5 bases from J, the gap between germline ends came to 11 bases. Germline CDR1 reads SGDLS; CDR2 reads YYNGEE. This CDR3 comprises 15 residues. The CDR3 bases are TGTGCCAGCAGCGTGGAGGGTCGGAATAATTCACCCCTCCACTTT. Protein sequence: CASSVEGRNNSPLHF. Combining the CDR3 with reference TRBV9 and TRBJ1-6 gives the whole variable domain DSGVTQTPKHLITATGQRVTLRCSPRSGDLSVYWYQQSLDQGLQFLIQYYNGEERAKGNILERFSAQQFPDLHSELNLSSLELGDSALYFCASSVEGRNNSPLHFGNGTRLTVT.

The chain links TRBV9 to TRBJ2-1, with 9 bases aligning to TRBD2. V was pared by 0 bases and J by 12 bases, with 13 bases of the junction left unmatched. The CDR3 totals 16 residues. Germline V lookup: CDR1 SGDLS, CDR2 YYNGEE. The chain's CDR3 is CASSVGVSGSPERQFF. CDR3 DNA: TGTGCCAGCAGCGTAGGGGTTAGCGGGAGCCCCGAGAGGCAGTTCTTC. Looking up the rest from reference TRBV9 and TRBJ2-1 gives the full variable domain: DSGVTQTPKHLITATGQRVTLRCSPRSGDLSVYWYQQSLDQGLQFLIQYYNGEERAKGNILERFSAQQFPDLHSELNLSSLELGDSALYFCASSVGVSGSPERQFFGPGTRLTVL.

The J gene is TRBJ2-5, the V gene TRBV6-6; 8 nucleotides match TRBD1. Trimming cost V 8 bases and J 2 bases; bases outside gene matches: 4. Germline CDR1 and CDR2: MNHNY and SVGAGI (reference sequence). This CDR3 spans 13 amino acids. Here the CDR3 DNA reads TGTGCCAGCGGGACAGGAGAACAAGAGACCCAGTACTTC. Its protein product is CASGTGEQETQYF.

V gene TRBV4-3 combines with J gene TRBJ1-5; D not resolved. Looked up from germline, CDR1 is LGHNA and CDR2 is YSLEER. The CDR3 length is 15 residues. V was clipped by 0 bases and J by 0 bases, with 6 bases between them. The CDR3 region is CASSQETTSNQPQHF. The CDR3 DNA reads as TGCGCCAGCAGCCAAGAGACAACTAGCAATCAGCCCCAGCATTTT.

This chain uses TRBV13 with TRBJ1-1; TRBD1 might be the D (6 bases). There are 14 residues in the CDR3. Trimming stripped 5 bases from V and 3 bases from J, with 13 bases between. CDR1 is PRHDT, CDR2 FYEKMQ, per germline (reference sequence). CDR3 sequence: CASSHDRTHTEAFF. CDR3 DNA sequence: TGTGCCAGCAGCCATGACAGGACCCACACTGAAGCTTTCTTT.

This clone was observed a handful of times. The chain is built from TRBV19 and TRBJ1-6; 10 nucleotides line up with TRBD1. The ends lost 4 bases at V and 5 bases at J; junction bases unmatched: 2. The V gene's germline CDR1 is LNHDA and CDR2 SQIVND (reference sequence). This CDR3 comprises 15 residues. CDR3 DNA sequence: TGTGCCAGTAGTACCGGGACAGGGGATAATTCACCCCTCCACTTT. The encoded protein is CASSTGTGDNSPLHF.

The chain links TRBV7-8 to TRBJ1-1; tentatively, D is TRBD1 (5 bases). The CDR3 extends over 16 amino acids. The V gene lost 4 bases and the J gene lost 0 bases, with 15 bases spanning the gap. The germline V gene encodes CDR1 SGHVS and CDR2 FQNEAQ. CDR3 nucleotides: TGTGCCAGCAGCTCAGGGCACCTAGACGTGAACACTGAAGCTTTCTTT. Its translation is CASSSGHLDVNTEAFF.

This clone has a single count. CDR3 bases: TGTGCCAGTAGAGAACAGGGGAACATAAACTATGGCTACACCTTC. Encoded protein: CASREQGNINYGYTF. The gene calls are TRBV19 and TRBJ1-2; 7 nucleotides align to TRBD1. The germline V gene encodes CDR1 LNHDA and CDR2 SQIVND (reference sequence). The CDR3 contains 15 residues. The J segment lost 2 bases and the V segment lost 6 bases, leaving 9 bases of the junction unmatched.

This chain connects TRBV6-5 to TRBJ2-3; D is perhaps TRBD1 (6 bases). With 6 bases removed from V and 6 bases from J, the gap between germline ends came to 19 bases. The CDR3 contains 15 residues. Germline loops: CDR1 MNHEY, CDR2 SVGAGI. The CDR3, as DNA: TGTGCCAGCAGCCCCAGGGGCGGTATAGGGGATACGCAGTATTTT. Amino acid sequence: CASSPRGGIGDTQYF.

The rearrangement links TRBV27 to TRBJ2-3; 13 bases map to TRBD2. The CDR3 extends over 18 amino acids. J lost 4 bases, V lost 1 base, and 8 bases had no gene match. Germline assignment: CDR1 MNHEY and CDR2 SMNVEV (reference sequence). The DNA for the CDR3 is TGTGCCAGCAGTTTATTAGCACTAGCGGGGGGGCTGCCAGATACGCAGTATTTT. This translates into CASSLLALAGGLPDTQYF.

V usage is TRBV7-8 and J usage is TRBJ1-1; the match to TRBD1 covers 9 bases. Germline V gene data show CDR1 as SGHVS and CDR2 as FQNEAQ. J was trimmed by 1 base and V by 2 bases; bases with no gene match: 2. This CDR3 spans 15 amino acids. The CDR3 is CASSLMGQGNTEAFF. The CDR3 DNA is TGTGCCAGCAGCTTAATGGGACAGGGGAACACTGAAGCTTTCTTT.

CDR3 residues: CASSPEGSETQYF. The CDR3 DNA reads as TGTGCCAGCTCACCGGAAGGGAGTGAGACCCAGTACTTC. The J gene is TRBJ2-5, the V gene TRBV18; D may be TRBD2 (5 bases). V lost 3 bases to trimming and J lost 5 bases, with 10 bases between them. This CDR3 region has 13 residues. From germline, CDR1 is KGHSH and CDR2 LQKENI.

This chain connects TRBV5-4 to TRBJ1-4; D unclear. Germline CDR1 SGHNT, CDR2 YYREEE (reference sequence). CDR3 size: 14 residues. Trimming took 4 bases from V and 7 from J, leaving 14 bases between them. The CDR3 DNA is TGTGCCAGCAGCAGTCGAGGAGCCGGTGAAAAACTGTTTTTT. It translates to CASSSRGAGEKLFF.

The chain has TRBV7-8 and TRBJ1-3; D is uncertain. Trimming left V 1 base short and J 3 bases short, with 10 bases between. The CDR3 contains 15 residues. Germline V gene sequence: CDR1 SGHVS, CDR2 FQNEAQ. Written as DNA, the CDR3 is TGTGCCAGCAGCTTAGGGAGGTGGTATGGAAACACCATATATTTT. This encodes CASSLGRWYGNTIYF.

This clone was seen once. V is TRBV4-1 and J is TRBJ2-3; possible D gene TRBD1, 6 bases. V lost 2 bases and J 8 bases, leaving 20 bases between the germline ends. The CDR3 length is 16 residues. CDR1 is MGHRA and CDR2 is YSYEKL in the germline V gene. The CDR3 sequence is CASSQPVGQTKGTQYF. CDR3 coding DNA: TGCGCCAGCAGCCAACCTGTAGGACAGACTAAGGGTACGCAGTATTTT.

The chain joins TRBV28 to TRBJ1-1; 10 positions match TRBD1. The CDR3 is 16 residues long. The junction had 8 bases not matched to a gene; V was cut back by 3 bases and J by 4 bases. Germline V CDR1 and CDR2: MDHEN, SYDVKM. In DNA form, the CDR3 reads TGTGCCAGCAGTTTCGGACAGGGGGTATGGGTCACTGAAGCTTTCTTT. Its translation: CASSFGQGVWVTEAFF.

This clone showed up just once. The chain is built from TRBV7-8 and TRBJ1-2, with a tentative D call TRBD1 (6 bases). The germline gives CDR1 SGHVS, CDR2 FQNEAQ. The CDR3 has 14 residues. V was cut by 5 bases and J by 8 bases, with 18 bases left in between. CDR3 amino acids: CASSPPGQLEGYTF. The CDR3 DNA sequence: TGTGCCAGCAGCCCCCCGGGACAACTGGAGGGCTACACCTTC.

The chain joins TRBV5-4 to TRBJ1-2, with D unresolved. Trimming left V 4 bases short and J 5 bases short, with 15 bases between. The CDR3 totals 14 residues. Germline V gives CDR1 SGHNT, CDR2 YYREEE (reference sequence). In DNA form, the CDR3 reads TGTGCCAGCAGCCCATCATCTTCACTTTATGGCTACACCTTC. As protein: CASSPSSSLYGYTF.

The V gene is TRBV11-1, the J gene TRBJ2-7, with D unresolved. Germline-derived CDR1 and CDR2 are SGHAT and FQDESV (reference sequence). Trimming took off 1 base at V and 2 bases at J, with 9 bases between the two ends. This CDR3 is built from 14 residues. CDR3 sequence (DNA): TGTGCCAGCAGCTTAGACCTGAGAACCTACGAGCAGTACTTC. Translating it yields CASSLDLRTYEQYF.

This clone was counted between two and nine times. The chain uses TRBV28 and TRBJ1-6; the match to TRBD1 covers 7 bases. Germline loops: CDR1 MDHEN, CDR2 SYDVKM. V was clipped by 5 bases and J by 10 bases; unmatched bases: 20. There are 18 residues in the CDR3. CDR3 sequence reads: CASSTPKTGPYGHSPLHF. DNA for the CDR3: TGTGCCAGCAGTACCCCCAAGACAGGGCCCTACGGACACTCACCCCTCCACTTT.

The chain employs TRBV5-1 and TRBJ1-6, with a tentative D call TRBD1 (6 bases). The CDR3 contains 14 residues. The germline V gene has CDR1 SGHRS and CDR2 YFSETQ. The V end lost 0 bases, the J end lost 9 bases, and 10 bases lay between the germline ends. The CDR3: CASSLGEGGSPLHF. The CDR3 coding sequence is TGCGCCAGCAGCTTGGGGGAAGGGGGTTCACCCCTCCACTTT.

The chain couples TRBV10-3 to TRBJ2-1, with 11 bases identical to TRBD2. J was trimmed by 6 bases and V by 3 bases; bases with no gene match: 4. Germline CDR1 ENHRY, CDR2 SYGVKD. There are 15 residues in the CDR3. The CDR3: CAISEPGLAANEQFF. The CDR3 DNA sequence: TGTGCCATCAGTGAACCGGGACTAGCGGCCAATGAGCAGTTCTTC.

This CDR3 is CASSPGMGSNVGYEQYF. Written as DNA, the CDR3 is TGTGCCAGCAGCCCAGGGATGGGGTCGAACGTGGGCTACGAGCAGTACTTC. The rearrangement uses TRBV9 and TRBJ2-7; tentative D call: TRBD1 (5 bases). Trimming stripped 4 bases from V and 3 bases from J, with 23 bases between. This CDR3 comprises 17 residues. The V gene's germline CDR1 is SGDLS and CDR2 YYNGEE.

The CDR3 here is CASSLGGGYTF. As DNA, the CDR3 is TGTGCCAGCAGCTTGGGAGGAGGCTACACCTTC. The V gene is TRBV5-6, the J gene TRBJ1-2, with D hard to call. Germline loops: CDR1 SGHDT, CDR2 YYEEEE. The CDR3 has 11 residues. V dropped 0 bases and J dropped 8 bases, with 5 bases sitting between them.